These 14 T cell receptor beta chains were sequenced from one sample in a study of blood T cell repertoires in COVID-19. Using immunoSEQ multiplex PCR, the repertoire was profiled, and TCRdb retains in-frame clones only, with some absent. The table shows under 450,000 clones, with more than 75% occurring only once. Sequenced: PBMCs or T cells enriched from blood (not recorded which). The source is a man aged 25-45 years who had recovered from COVID-19.

V usage is TRBV7-8 and J usage is TRBJ2-3; 8 bases are a match to TRBD1. The CDR3 is 16 amino acids. Trimming removed 5 bases from V and 7 bases from J; junction bases left unmatched: 14. CDR1 and CDR2 (germline): SGHVS, FQNEAQ. CDR3 sequence: CASSVGPGTGVYTQYF. CDR3 bases: TGTGCCAGCAGCGTAGGTCCCGGGACAGGAGTATATACGCAGTATTTT. The whole variable domain, filled in from reference TRBV7-8 and TRBJ2-3, reads GAGVSQSPRYKVAKRGQDVALRCDPISGHVSLFWYQQALGQGPEFLTYFQNEAQLDKSGLPSDRFFAERPEGSVSTLKIQRTQQEDSAVYLCASSVGPGTGVYTQYFGPGTRLTVL.

This clone came up a few times. J is TRBJ1-2 and V is TRBV6-5; D not resolved. The CDR3 is 11 residues long. Trimming removed 6 bases from V and 3 bases from J, with 5 bases in between. Per the germline V gene, CDR1 is MNHEY and CDR2 is SVGAGI. The CDR3 DNA sequence: TGTGCCAGCAGGTCCTACTATGGCTACACCTTC. Amino acids: CASRSYYGYTF.

The chain recombines TRBV7-9 with TRBJ2-7, with TRBD1 matching over 8 bases. The V gene end was trimmed by 6 bases and the J gene end by 3 bases; junction bases not matched to a gene: 7. CDR3 length: 14 amino acids. Germline lookup yields CDR1 SEHNR and CDR2 FQNEAQ (reference sequence). This CDR3 is CASSFWTGNYEQYF. CDR3 DNA sequence: TGTGCCAGCAGTTTTTGGACAGGGAACTACGAGCAGTACTTC.

J is TRBJ1-6 and V is TRBV5-1; unclear D gene. The germline V gene has CDR1 SGHRS and CDR2 YFSETQ. This CDR3 is built from 17 residues. Trimming took 4 bases from V and 6 from J, leaving 20 bases between them. The DNA of the CDR3 is TGCGCCAGCAGCACTGGAGCTGTTGGGTCCAGTAATTCACCCCTCCACTTT. It specifies CASSTGAVGSSNSPLHF.

This chain joins TRBV12-5 and TRBJ1-3, with D unclear. Between the trimmed V and J ends, which lost 4 bases and 4 bases, there was a span of 8 bases. The germline V gene encodes CDR1 LGHNT and CDR2 FRNRAP. The CDR3 is made up of 13 amino acids. The CDR3 sequence is CASGSGNGNTIYF. CDR3 coding DNA: TGTGCTAGTGGTTCAGGAAACGGAAACACCATATATTTT.

J is TRBJ1-5 and V is TRBV12-5; TRBD1 matches at 8 bases. In germline, CDR1 is LGHNT, CDR2 FRNRAP. J was trimmed by 0 bases and V by 5 bases; bases with no gene match: 9. The CDR3 is 17 amino acids. In DNA, the CDR3 is TGTGCTAGTGGTCTCCGGACAGGGAGCCTTAGCAATCAGCCCCAGCATTTT. This translates into CASGLRTGSLSNQPQHF.

This clone turned up a few times. The rearrangement joins TRBV7-8 to TRBJ1-4, with D perhaps TRBD1 (5 bases). Germline CDR1 and CDR2: SGHVS and FQNEAQ. The ends were cut back, 6 bases at V and 8 bases at J, with 16 bases in the middle. The CDR3 sequence is 14 residues long. The CDR3, as DNA: TGTGCCAGCAGGGGGGGGACGTTGCAAGAAAAACTGTTTTTT. Its protein product is CASRGGTLQEKLFF.

This clone was seen a handful of times. The V call is TRBV10-1, the J call TRBJ2-7, with a tentative D call TRBD1 (6 bases). The CDR3 sequence is 14 residues long. Germline CDR1 is WNHNN and CDR2 is SYGVQD (reference sequence). Between the trimmed V and J ends, which lost 0 bases and 2 bases, there was a span of 8 bases. The CDR3 region has the DNA TGCGCCAGCAGTGAGTCTGGACAGCCCTACGAGCAGTACTTC. Amino acids: CASSESGQPYEQYF.

As concerns this clone: The CDR3 does not close with the conserved phenylalanine or tryptophan, likely indicating a read error. The DNA is left out, because the CDR3 cannot be placed on it with certainty; the CDR3 is given as TCRdb lists it. This chain uses TRBV30 with TRBJ1-1. 11 amino acids form the CDR3, both terminal residues included. Germline values: CDR1 GTSNPN, CDR2 SVGIG (reference sequence). CDR3 in amino acids: CAWSEIEHADI.

The chain combines TRBV6-4 with TRBJ2-1, with D possibly matching TRBD1 (5 bases). Per germline, CDR1 MRHNA and CDR2 SNTAGT. V dropped 8 bases and J dropped 5 bases, with 13 bases sitting between them. The CDR3 contains 13 residues. The chain's CDR3 is CASARGRDNEQFF. The CDR3 DNA reads TGTGCCAGCGCGAGAGGCAGGGACAATGAGCAGTTCTTC.

This chain connects TRBV9 to TRBJ2-4; D unclear. V lost 0 bases to trimming and J lost 6 bases, with 13 bases between them. This CDR3 has 15 residues. CDR1 and CDR2 (germline): SGDLS, YYNGEE. The DNA of the CDR3 is TGTGCCAGCAGCGTAGGAGTGGGCAGAGCAAACATTCAGTACTTC. Encoded protein: CASSVGVGRANIQYF.

V usage is TRBV5-6 and J usage is TRBJ1-1, with TRBD1 matching over 7 bases. This CDR3 has 14 amino acids. Germline loops: CDR1 SGHDT, CDR2 YYEEEE. The ends lost 4 bases at V and 14 bases at J; junction bases unmatched: 17. CDR3 in amino acids: CASSIVTGALNPFF. The CDR3, as DNA: TGTGCCAGCAGCATCGTCACAGGGGCACTGAACCCCTTCTTT.

The J gene is TRBJ1-1, the V gene TRBV7-9; TRBD1 matches 8 bases. Losses at the gene ends were 6 bases for V and 4 bases for J; bases not matched to a gene: 4. The germline V gene has CDR1 SEHNR and CDR2 FQNEAQ (reference sequence). The CDR3 is 13 residues long. The CDR3 DNA sequence: TGTGCCAGCAGTCTTACAGGGGGCACTGAAGCTTTCTTT. Translation: CASSLTGGTEAFF.

This clone was observed a few times. The chain couples TRBV12-3 or TRBV12-4 to TRBJ2-2, with D hard to call. The ends were cut back, 8 bases at V and 8 bases at J, with 9 bases in the middle. This CDR3 region has 11 residues. CDR3 region: CASGETGELFF. CDR3 DNA: TGTGCCAGCGGTGAAACAGGGGAGCTGTTTTTT.